The 5 T cell receptor beta chains in this list originate from one sample, sequenced in a study of technical replicates of blood from a handful of donors. The protocol was immunoSEQ multiplex PCR, while the TCRdb copy is restricted to in-frame clones and leaves out a portion. This sample has about 81,000 clones; approximately 94% occur once, and the top ten carry 0.36%. The sequencing input was T cells isolated from PBMCs. The receptors were sampled from a human donor in good health.

V gene TRBV15 combines with J gene TRBJ1-1; the D gene is possibly TRBD1 (6 bases). CDR3 length: 15 amino acids. CDR1 LNHNV and CDR2 YYDKDF come from the germline V gene (reference sequence). V lost 0 bases to trimming and J lost 0 bases, with 8 bases between them. CDR3 region: CATSREQGLNTEAFF. The CDR3 bases are TGTGCCACCAGCAGAGAGCAGGGGTTGAACACTGAAGCTTTCTTT.

The chain is built from TRBV27 and TRBJ2-6; D is undetermined. The CDR3 extends over 15 amino acids. The V gene lost 2 bases and the J gene lost 0 bases, with 5 bases spanning the gap. Germline CDR1 MNHEY, CDR2 SMNVEV (reference sequence). The CDR3: CASSLLISGANVLTF. CDR3 DNA sequence: TGTGCCAGCAGTTTACTTATCTCTGGGGCCAACGTCCTGACTTTC.

The V and J genes are TRBV30 and TRBJ2-1, with 10 bases lining up with TRBD2. Germline values: CDR1 GTSNPN, CDR2 SVGIG (reference sequence). J was trimmed by 14 bases and V by 3 bases; bases with no gene match: 10. The CDR3 loop spans 13 amino acids. This CDR3 is CAWRTAGGPREFF. In DNA form, the CDR3 reads TGTGCCTGGAGGACAGCGGGAGGGCCTCGGGAGTTCTTC. Combining the CDR3 with reference TRBV30 and TRBJ2-1 gives the whole variable domain SQTIHQWPATLVQPVGSPLSLECTVEGTSNPNLYWYRQAAGRGLQLLFYSVGIGQISSEVPQNLSASRPQDRQFILSSKKLLLSDSGFYLCAWRTAGGPREFFGPGTRLTVL.

This chain connects TRBV7-6 to TRBJ2-5; TRBD1 aligns across 9 bases. Looked up from germline, CDR1 is SGHVS and CDR2 is FNYEAQ. The CDR3 has 16 residues. Unmatched junction bases numbered 10, after V lost 3 bases and J lost 5 bases. The CDR3 region is CASSLRNRGQDETQYF. DNA of the CDR3: TGTGCCAGCAGCTTGCGAAACAGGGGGCAGGACGAGACCCAGTACTTC.

The chain is built from TRBV5-1 and TRBJ2-7; TRBD1 agrees at 8 bases. V shed 3 bases, J shed 0 bases, and the junction held 11 bases outside the gene matches. CDR3 length: 17 amino acids. CDR1 is SGHRS and CDR2 is YFSETQ in the germline V gene. Here the CDR3 DNA reads TGCGCCAGCAGCTCCGGACAGGGATATCGACTCTCCTACGAGCAGTACTTC. Translated, it gives CASSSGQGYRLSYEQYF.